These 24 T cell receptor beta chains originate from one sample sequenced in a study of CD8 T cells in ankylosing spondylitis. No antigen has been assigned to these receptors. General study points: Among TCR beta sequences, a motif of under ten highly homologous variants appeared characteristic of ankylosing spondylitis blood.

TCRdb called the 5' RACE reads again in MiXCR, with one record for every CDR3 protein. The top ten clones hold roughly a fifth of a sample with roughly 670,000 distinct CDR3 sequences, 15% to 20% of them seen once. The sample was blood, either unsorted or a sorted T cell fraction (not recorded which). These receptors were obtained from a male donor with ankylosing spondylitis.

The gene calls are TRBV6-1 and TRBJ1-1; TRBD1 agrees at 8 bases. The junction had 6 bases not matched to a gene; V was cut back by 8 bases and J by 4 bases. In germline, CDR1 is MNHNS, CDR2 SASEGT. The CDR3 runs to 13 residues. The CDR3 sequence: CASGNTGGTEAFF. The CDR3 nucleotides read TGTGCCAGCGGAAACACAGGGGGCACTGAAGCTTTCTTT.

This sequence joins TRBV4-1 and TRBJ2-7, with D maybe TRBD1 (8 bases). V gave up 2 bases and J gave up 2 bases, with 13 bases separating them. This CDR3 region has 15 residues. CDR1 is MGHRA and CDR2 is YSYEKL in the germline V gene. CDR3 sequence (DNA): TGCGCCAGCAGCCAACCCACAGGGGGGGCCTACGAGCAGTACTTC. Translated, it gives CASSQPTGGAYEQYF.

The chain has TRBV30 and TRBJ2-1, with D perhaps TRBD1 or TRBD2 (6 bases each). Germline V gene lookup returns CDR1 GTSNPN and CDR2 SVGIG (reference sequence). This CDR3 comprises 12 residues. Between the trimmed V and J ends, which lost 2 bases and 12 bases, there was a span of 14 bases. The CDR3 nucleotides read TGTGCCTGGAGTACGGACAGCGGGTGGCAGTTCTTC. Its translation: CAWSTDSGWQFF.

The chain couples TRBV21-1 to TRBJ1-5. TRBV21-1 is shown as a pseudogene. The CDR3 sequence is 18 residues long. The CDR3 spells CASSPVWREKRSNQPQHF. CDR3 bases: TGTGCCAGCAGCCCAGTATGGAGGGAAAAACGGAGCAATCAGCCCCAGCATTTT.

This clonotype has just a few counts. The CDR3 DNA sequence: TGTGCCAGCAGGCTCGGGACGGGGAACACTGAAGCTTTCTTT. Residues: CASRLGTGNTEAFF. The J gene is TRBJ1-1, the V gene TRBV12-3 or TRBV12-4, with D possibly matching TRBD1 (5 bases). V gave up 6 bases and J gave up 1 base, with 12 bases separating them. CDR3 size: 14 residues.

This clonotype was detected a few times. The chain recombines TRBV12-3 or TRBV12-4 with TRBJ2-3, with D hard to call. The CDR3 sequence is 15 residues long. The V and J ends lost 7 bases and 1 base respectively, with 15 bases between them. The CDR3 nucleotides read TGTGCCAGCACCCTCGGAGCGATCCGCACAGATACGCAGTATTTT. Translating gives CASTLGAIRTDTQYF.

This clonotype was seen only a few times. DNA for the CDR3: TGTGCCAGCAGTTTTCAGGGGTCCTCCAATTCACCCCTCCACTTT. Translated: CASSFQGSSNSPLHF. This chain joins TRBV12-3 or TRBV12-4 and TRBJ1-6; D perhaps matches TRBD1 (6 bases). The V gene lost 3 bases and the J gene lost 7 bases, with 13 bases spanning the gap. The CDR3 has 15 amino acids.

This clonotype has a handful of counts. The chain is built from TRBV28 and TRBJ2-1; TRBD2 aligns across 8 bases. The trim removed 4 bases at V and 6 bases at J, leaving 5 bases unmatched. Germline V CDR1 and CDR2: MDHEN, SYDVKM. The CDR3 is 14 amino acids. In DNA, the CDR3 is TGTGCCAGCAGTTCCACGGGACTAGGCAATGAGCAGTTCTTC. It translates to CASSSTGLGNEQFF.

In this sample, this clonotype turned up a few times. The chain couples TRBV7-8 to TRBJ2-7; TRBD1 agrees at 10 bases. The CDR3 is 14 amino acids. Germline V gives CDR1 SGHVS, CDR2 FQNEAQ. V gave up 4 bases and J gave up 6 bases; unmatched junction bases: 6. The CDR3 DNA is TGTGCCAGCAGCTCCGGGACAGGGGTATTCGAGCAGTACTTC. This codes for CASSSGTGVFEQYF.

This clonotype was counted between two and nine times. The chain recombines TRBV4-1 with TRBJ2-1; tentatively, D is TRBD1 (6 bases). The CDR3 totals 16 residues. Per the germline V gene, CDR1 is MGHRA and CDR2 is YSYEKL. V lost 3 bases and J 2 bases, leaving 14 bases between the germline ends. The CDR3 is CASSQQGDRTYNEQFF. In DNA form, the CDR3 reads TGCGCCAGCAGCCAGCAAGGCGACAGGACCTACAATGAGCAGTTCTTC.

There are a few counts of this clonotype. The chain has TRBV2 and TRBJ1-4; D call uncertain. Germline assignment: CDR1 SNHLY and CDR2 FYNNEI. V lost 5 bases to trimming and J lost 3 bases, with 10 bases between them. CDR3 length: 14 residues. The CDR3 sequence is CASSLGNSNEKLFF. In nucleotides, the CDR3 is TGTGCCAGCAGTCTAGGGAATTCTAATGAAAAACTGTTTTTT.

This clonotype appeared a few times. The CDR3 sequence is CASSFIPVEAFF. CDR3 coding DNA: TGTGCCAGCAGTTTCATCCCAGTTGAAGCTTTCTTT. The chain employs TRBV12-3 or TRBV12-4 and TRBJ1-1; D gene ambiguous. There are 12 residues in the CDR3. The V end lost 3 bases, the J end lost 7 bases, and 9 bases lay between the germline ends.

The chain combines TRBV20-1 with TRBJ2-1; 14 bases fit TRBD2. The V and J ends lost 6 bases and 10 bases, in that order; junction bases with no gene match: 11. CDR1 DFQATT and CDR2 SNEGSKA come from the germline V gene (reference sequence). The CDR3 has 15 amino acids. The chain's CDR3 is CSATGTSGSWGEQFF. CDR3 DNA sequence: TGCAGTGCCACCGGGACTAGCGGGAGCTGGGGAGAGCAGTTCTTC.

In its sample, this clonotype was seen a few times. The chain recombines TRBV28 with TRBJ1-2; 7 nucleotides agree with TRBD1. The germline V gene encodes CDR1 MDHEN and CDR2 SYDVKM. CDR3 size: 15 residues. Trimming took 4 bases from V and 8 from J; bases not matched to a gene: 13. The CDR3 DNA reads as TGTGCCAGCAGTTCCCGGGACAGCACCATGCTGGGCTACACCTTC. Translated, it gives CASSSRDSTMLGYTF.

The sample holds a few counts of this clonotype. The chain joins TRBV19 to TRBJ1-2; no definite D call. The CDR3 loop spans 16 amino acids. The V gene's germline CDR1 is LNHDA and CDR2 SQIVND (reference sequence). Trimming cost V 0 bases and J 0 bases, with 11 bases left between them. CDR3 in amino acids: CASSIEPTRANYGYTF. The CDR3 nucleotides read TGTGCCAGTAGTATAGAACCCACAAGAGCTAACTATGGCTACACCTTC.

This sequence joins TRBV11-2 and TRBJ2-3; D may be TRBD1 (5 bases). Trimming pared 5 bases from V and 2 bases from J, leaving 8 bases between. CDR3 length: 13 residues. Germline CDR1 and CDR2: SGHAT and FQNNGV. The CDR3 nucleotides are TGTGCCAGCAGCGACAGATACACAGATACGCAGTATTTT. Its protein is CASSDRYTDTQYF.

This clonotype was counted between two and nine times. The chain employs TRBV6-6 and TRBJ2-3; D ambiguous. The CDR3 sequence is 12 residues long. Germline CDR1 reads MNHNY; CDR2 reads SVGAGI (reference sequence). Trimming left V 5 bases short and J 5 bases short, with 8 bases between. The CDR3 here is CASSSDVDTQYF. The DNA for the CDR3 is TGTGCCAGCAGTAGCGACGTAGATACGCAGTATTTT.

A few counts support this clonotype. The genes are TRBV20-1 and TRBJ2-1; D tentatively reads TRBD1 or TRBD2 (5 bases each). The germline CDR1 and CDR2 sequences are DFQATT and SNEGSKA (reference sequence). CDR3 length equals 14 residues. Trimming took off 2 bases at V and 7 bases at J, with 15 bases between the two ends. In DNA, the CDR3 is TGCAGTGCTAGAAGGCCGGGACCGAGGAATGAGCAGTTCTTC. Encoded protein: CSARRPGPRNEQFF.

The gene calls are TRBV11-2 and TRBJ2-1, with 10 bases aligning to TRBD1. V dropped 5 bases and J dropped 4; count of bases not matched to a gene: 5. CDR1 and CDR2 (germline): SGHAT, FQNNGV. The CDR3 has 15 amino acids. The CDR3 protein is CASSPRQGAYNEQFF. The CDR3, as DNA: TGTGCCAGCAGCCCCCGACAGGGGGCTTACAATGAGCAGTTCTTC. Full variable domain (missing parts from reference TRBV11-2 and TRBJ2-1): EAGVAQSPRYKIIEKRQSVAFWCNPISGHATLYWYQQILGQGPKLLIQFQNNGVVDDSQLPKDRFSAERLKGVDSTLKIQPAKLEDSAVYLCASSPRQGAYNEQFFGPGTRLTVL.

The chain's CDR3 is CASSQDGGGPQPQHF. As DNA, the CDR3 is TGTGCCAGCAGCCAAGATGGGGGAGGACCTCAGCCCCAGCATTTT. This sequence joins TRBV4-2 and TRBJ1-5, with D possibly TRBD1 on 5 matching bases. The CDR3 has 15 amino acids. The V gene's germline CDR1 is LGHNA and CDR2 YNFKEQ. V was cut by 0 bases and J by 6 bases, with 12 bases left in between.

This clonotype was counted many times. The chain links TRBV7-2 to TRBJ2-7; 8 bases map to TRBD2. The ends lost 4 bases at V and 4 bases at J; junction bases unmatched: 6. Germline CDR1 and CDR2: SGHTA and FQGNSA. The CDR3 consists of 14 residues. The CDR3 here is CASSSGLVGYEQYF. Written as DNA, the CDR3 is TGTGCCAGCAGCTCGGGACTAGTGGGTTACGAGCAGTACTTC.

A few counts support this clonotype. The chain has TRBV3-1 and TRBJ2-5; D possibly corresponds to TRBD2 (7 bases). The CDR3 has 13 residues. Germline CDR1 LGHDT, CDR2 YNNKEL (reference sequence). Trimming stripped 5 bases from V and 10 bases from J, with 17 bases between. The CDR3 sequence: CASSINRGGDQYF. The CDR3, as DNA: TGTGCCAGCAGCATCAATAGGGGGGGGGACCAGTACTTC.

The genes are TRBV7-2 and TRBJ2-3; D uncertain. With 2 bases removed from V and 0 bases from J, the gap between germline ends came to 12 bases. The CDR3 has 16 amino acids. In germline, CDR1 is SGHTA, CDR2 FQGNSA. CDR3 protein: CASSLSPPVSTDTQYF. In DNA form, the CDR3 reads TGTGCCAGCAGCTTAAGCCCCCCTGTAAGCACAGATACGCAGTATTTT.

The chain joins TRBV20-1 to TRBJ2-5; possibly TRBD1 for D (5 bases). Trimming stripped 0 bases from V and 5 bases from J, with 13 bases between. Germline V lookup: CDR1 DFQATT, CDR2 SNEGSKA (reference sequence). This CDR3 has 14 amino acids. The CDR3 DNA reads TGCAGTGCTAGAGATAATCAGGGATGGGAGACCCAGTACTTC. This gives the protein CSARDNQGWETQYF.